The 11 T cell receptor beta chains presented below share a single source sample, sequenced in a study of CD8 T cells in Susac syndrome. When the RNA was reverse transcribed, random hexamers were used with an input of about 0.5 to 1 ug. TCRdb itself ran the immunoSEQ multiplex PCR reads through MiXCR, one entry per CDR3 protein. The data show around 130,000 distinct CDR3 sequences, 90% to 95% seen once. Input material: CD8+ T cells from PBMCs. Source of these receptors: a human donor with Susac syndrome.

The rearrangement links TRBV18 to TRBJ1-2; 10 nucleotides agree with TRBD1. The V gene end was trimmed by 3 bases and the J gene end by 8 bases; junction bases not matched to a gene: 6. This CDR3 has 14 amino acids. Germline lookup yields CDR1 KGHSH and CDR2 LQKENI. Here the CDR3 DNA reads TGTGCCAGCTCACCCCCGGGACAGGGGAAGGGCTACACCTTC. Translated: CASSPPGQGKGYTF.

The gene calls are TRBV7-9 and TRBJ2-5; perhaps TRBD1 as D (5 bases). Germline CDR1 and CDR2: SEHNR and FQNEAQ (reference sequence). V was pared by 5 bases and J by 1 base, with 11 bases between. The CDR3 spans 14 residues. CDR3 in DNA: TGTGCCAGCAGCCCGCCTCAGGGCCAAGAGACCCAGTACTTC. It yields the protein CASSPPQGQETQYF.

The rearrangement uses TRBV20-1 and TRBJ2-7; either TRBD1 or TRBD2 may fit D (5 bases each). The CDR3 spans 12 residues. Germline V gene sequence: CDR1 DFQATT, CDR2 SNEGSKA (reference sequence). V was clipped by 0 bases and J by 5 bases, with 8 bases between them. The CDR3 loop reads CSARDQGHEQYF. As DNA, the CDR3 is TGCAGTGCTAGAGATCAGGGACACGAGCAGTACTTC.

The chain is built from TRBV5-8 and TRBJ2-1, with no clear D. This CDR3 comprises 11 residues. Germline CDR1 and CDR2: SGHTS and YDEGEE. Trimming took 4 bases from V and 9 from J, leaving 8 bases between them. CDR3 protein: CASSPFGEQFF. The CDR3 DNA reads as TGTGCCAGCAGCCCATTTGGTGAGCAGTTCTTC.

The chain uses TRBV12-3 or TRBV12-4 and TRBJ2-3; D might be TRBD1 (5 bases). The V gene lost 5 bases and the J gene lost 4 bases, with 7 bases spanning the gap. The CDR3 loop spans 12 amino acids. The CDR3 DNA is TGTGCCAGCAGTGTAGGGGCAGATACGCAGTATTTT. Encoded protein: CASSVGADTQYF.

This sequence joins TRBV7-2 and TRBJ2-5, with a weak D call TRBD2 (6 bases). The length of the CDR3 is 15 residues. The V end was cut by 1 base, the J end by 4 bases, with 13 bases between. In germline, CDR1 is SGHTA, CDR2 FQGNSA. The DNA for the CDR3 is TGTGCCAGCAGCTTAGGGACCGGGGGTGGAGAGACCCAGTACTTC. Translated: CASSLGTGGGETQYF.

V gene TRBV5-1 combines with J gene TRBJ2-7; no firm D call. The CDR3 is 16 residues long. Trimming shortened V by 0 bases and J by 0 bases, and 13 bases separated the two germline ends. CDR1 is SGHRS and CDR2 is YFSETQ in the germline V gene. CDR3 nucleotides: TGCGCCAGCAGCTTGGGCAGTCTACAAGACTCCTACGAGCAGTACTTC. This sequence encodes CASSLGSLQDSYEQYF.

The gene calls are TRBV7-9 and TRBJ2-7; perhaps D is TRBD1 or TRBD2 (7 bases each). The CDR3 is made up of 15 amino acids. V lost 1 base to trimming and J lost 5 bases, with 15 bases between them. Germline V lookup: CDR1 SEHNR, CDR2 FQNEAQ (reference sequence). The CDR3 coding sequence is TGTGCCAGCAGCTTAGTATCCGCAGGGGGGGACGAGCAGTACTTC. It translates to CASSLVSAGGDEQYF. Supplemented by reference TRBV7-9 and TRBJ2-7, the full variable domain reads DTGVSQNPRHKITKRGQNVTFRCDPISEHNRLYWYRQTLGQGPEFLTYFQNEAQLEKSRLLSDRFSAERPKGSFSTLEIQRTEQGDSAMYLCASSLVSAGGDEQYFGPGTRLTVT.

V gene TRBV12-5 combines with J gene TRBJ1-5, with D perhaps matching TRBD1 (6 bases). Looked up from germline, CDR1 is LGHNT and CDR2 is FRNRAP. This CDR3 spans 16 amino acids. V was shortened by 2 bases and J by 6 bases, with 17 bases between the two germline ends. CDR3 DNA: TGTGCTAGTGGTTTGCCGACTAATAGGACAGTTCAGCCCCAGCATTTT. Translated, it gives CASGLPTNRTVQPQHF.

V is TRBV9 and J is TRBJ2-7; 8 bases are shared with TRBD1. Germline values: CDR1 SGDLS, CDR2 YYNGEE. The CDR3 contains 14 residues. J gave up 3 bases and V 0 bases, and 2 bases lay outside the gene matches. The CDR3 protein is CASSVAGGYYEQYF. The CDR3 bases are TGTGCCAGCAGCGTAGCAGGGGGCTACTACGAGCAGTACTTC.

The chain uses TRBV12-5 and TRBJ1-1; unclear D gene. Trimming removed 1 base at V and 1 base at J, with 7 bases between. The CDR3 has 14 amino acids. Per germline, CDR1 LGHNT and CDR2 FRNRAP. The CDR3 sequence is CASGLGGGNTEAFF. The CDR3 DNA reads TGTGCTAGTGGTTTGGGAGGCGGGAACACTGAAGCTTTCTTT.